This record concerns one TCR beta chain sequence. This entry is derived from a study of control samples from healthy donors and cancer patients. Produced via immunoSEQ multiplex PCR; TCRdb's table is partial and in-frame only. The sample carries 80,000 or so clones, 85% to 95% recorded once. This CDR3 region has 15 residues. V was trimmed by 2 bases and J by 0 bases, leaving 8 bases between them. Per germline, CDR1 MDHEN and CDR2 SYDVKM. V gene TRBV28 combines with J gene TRBJ1-5, with a weak D call TRBD1 (5 bases). Sequencing was carried out using blood. The sequence was collected from a woman aged 55-75 years in good health. CDR3 sequence: CASSLQGSSNQPQHF. The CDR3 bases are TGTGCCAGCAGTTTACAGGGATCTAGCAATCAGCCCCAGCATTTT.